These 3 T cell receptor beta chains were sequenced from one sample in a study of a mutant IDH1 vaccine in newly diagnosed glioma. The time point was: week 5, during vaccination. Vaccine doses each comprised 300 ug of mutant IDH1 20-mer peptide, with topical imiquimod. Produced via immunoSEQ multiplex PCR; TCRdb's table is partial and in-frame only. The table lists some 29,000 clones, around 90% of them singletons. For these TCRs, the target antigens are not known. Source: peripheral blood mononuclear cells (PBMCs), taken from a glioma patient whose treatment included an IDH1 peptide vaccine. Receptor source: a woman aged 40 to 50 with glioma. Some clones in this sample may be carry-over from other donors' samples.

The V and J genes are TRBV4-3 and TRBJ2-7; D uncertain. Germline CDR1 is LGHNA and CDR2 is YSLEER. The CDR3 consists of 14 residues. The V and J ends lost 4 bases and 2 bases respectively, with 12 bases between them. This chain's CDR3 is CASSPRVGAYEQYF. CDR3 sequence (DNA): TGCGCCAGCAGCCCCCGGGTAGGAGCCTACGAGCAGTACTTC.

The chain joins TRBV5-1 to TRBJ1-1, with D possibly being TRBD1 (5 bases). The CDR3 has 16 residues. Trimming left V 1 base short and J 1 base short, with 14 bases between. Germline lookup yields CDR1 SGHRS and CDR2 YFSETQ. CDR3 DNA: TGCGCCAGCAGCTTGATCACAGGTGGGTCGAACACTGAAGCTTTCTTT. Protein: CASSLITGGSNTEAFF.

The CDR3 loop reads CASSLIQEGETQYF. DNA of the CDR3: TGTGCCAGCAGCCTCATCCAGGAGGGCGAGACCCAGTACTTC. The chain joins TRBV7-9 to TRBJ2-5; a weak D match, TRBD2 (6 bases). This CDR3 spans 14 amino acids. With 5 bases removed from V and 5 bases from J, the gap between germline ends came to 15 bases. Germline lookup yields CDR1 SEHNR and CDR2 FQNEAQ (reference sequence).